Below are 21 T cell receptor beta chains sequenced from a single sample in a study of shared clonotypes between healthy human individuals (dated by TCRdb to 2018 to 2021). The receptor library was made with the immunoSEQ multiplex PCR assay. The clones in this table, taken by TCRdb from immuneACCESS, are in-frame only. Not every clone is retained; where verified, under half of the shortfall comes from an unresolved V gene, and the cause of the rest is unknown. The sample data list roughly 2.5 million clones, and approximately 94% of these were observed just once. The ten top clones hold 0.11% to 0.15% of the sample. Sequencing was performed on naive CD4+ T cells sorted from blood. The meaning of the sample's cell subset or site label: CD45RA+ positively selected. The receptors stem from a man between 18 and 35 years old in good health.

V and J are TRBV6-5 and TRBJ2-1; D not resolved. CDR3 length: 15 residues. The germline V gene encodes CDR1 MNHEY and CDR2 SVGAGI. Between the trimmed V and J ends, which lost 7 bases and 7 bases, there was a span of 20 bases. CDR3 region: CASTQILGNENEQFF. In DNA form, the CDR3 reads TGTGCCAGCACCCAAATTCTGGGAAACGAGAATGAGCAGTTCTTC.

This sequence joins TRBV5-1 and TRBJ2-5; 7 bases match TRBD2. The CDR3 is made up of 15 amino acids. With 1 base clipped from V and 3 bases from J, the junction kept 6 bases outside the gene matches. Germline assignment: CDR1 SGHRS and CDR2 YFSETQ. CDR3 sequence: CASSLPLAAKETQYF. CDR3 nucleotide sequence: TGCGCCAGCAGCTTGCCCCTAGCGGCCAAAGAGACCCAGTACTTC.

The chain couples TRBV13 to TRBJ2-2; D call uncertain. Per the germline V gene, CDR1 is PRHDT and CDR2 is FYEKMQ (reference sequence). The CDR3 totals 15 residues. Trimming pared 4 bases from V and 6 bases from J, leaving 15 bases between. The CDR3: CASSYRKPSAGELFF. For the CDR3, the DNA is TGTGCCAGCAGCTACCGTAAGCCCTCGGCCGGGGAGCTGTTTTTT.

This sequence joins TRBV29-1 and TRBJ1-6; D remains unclear. Trimming took off 7 bases at V and 14 bases at J, with 18 bases between the two ends. The germline CDR1 and CDR2 sequences are SQVTM and ANQGSEA. The CDR3 has 12 amino acids. In DNA, the CDR3 is TGCAGCGCCGGGGAGGACGGAGGAACCCTCCACTTT. Translation gives CSAGEDGGTLHF.

The CDR3 here is CASRPESGLNEQFF. CDR3 nucleotides: TGTGCCAGCAGACCGGAGAGCGGTCTCAATGAGCAGTTCTTC. The chain joins TRBV2 to TRBJ2-1; maybe TRBD2 (5 bases). The CDR3 totals 14 residues. Germline V gives CDR1 SNHLY, CDR2 FYNNEI. V was shortened by 6 bases and J by 6 bases, with 15 bases between the two germline ends.

The chain links TRBV30 to TRBJ1-1; D might be TRBD1 (5 bases). The V end lost 8 bases, the J end lost 5 bases, and 18 bases lay between the germline ends. From germline, CDR1 is GTSNPN and CDR2 SVGIG (reference sequence). CDR3 size: 13 residues. Here the CDR3 DNA reads TGTGCCCGCCAGCGGGGGGAGGGGACTGAAGCTTTCTTT. Encoded protein: CARQRGEGTEAFF.

This rearrangement joins TRBV10-1 to TRBJ2-2, with D unresolved. CDR1 is WNHNN, CDR2 SYGVQD, per germline (reference sequence). Trimming pared 3 bases from V and 6 bases from J, leaving 14 bases between. The CDR3 loop spans 15 amino acids. As DNA, the CDR3 is TGCGCCAGCAGTGATACCCACCTGGGGTCCGGGGAGCTGTTTTTT. It specifies CASSDTHLGSGELFF.

The chain joins TRBV19 to TRBJ1-2, with D perhaps matching TRBD1 (6 bases). Germline V gene sequence: CDR1 LNHDA, CDR2 SQIVND (reference sequence). The CDR3 spans 14 residues. Trimming pared 6 bases from V and 4 bases from J, leaving 15 bases between. CDR3 DNA: TGTGCCAGTAGATACGAACAGGGCCGCTATGGCTACACCTTC. This gives the protein CASRYEQGRYGYTF.

The chain joins TRBV5-1 to TRBJ1-6; D possibly corresponds to TRBD1 (5 bases). V lost 4 bases to trimming and J lost 3 bases, with 17 bases between them. The CDR3 has 17 amino acids. The germline V gene encodes CDR1 SGHRS and CDR2 YFSETQ. The CDR3 DNA reads as TGCGCCAGCAGCCCGACGCAGGGAAATAACTATAATTCACCCCTCCACTTT. It encodes CASSPTQGNNYNSPLHF.

The chain has TRBV6-1 and TRBJ2-7, with D tentatively TRBD2 (6 bases). CDR3 length: 14 residues. Germline values: CDR1 MNHNS, CDR2 SASEGT. The V and J ends lost 3 bases and 3 bases respectively, with 12 bases between them. CDR3 loop: CASSDPGLLYEQYF. The CDR3 DNA reads as TGTGCCAGCAGTGACCCGGGACTCCTCTACGAGCAGTACTTC.

The chain recombines TRBV27 with TRBJ2-7; TRBD2 matches at 10 bases. Germline trimming cut 6 bases from V and 0 bases from J; bases unmatched to any gene: 2. The CDR3 is 14 residues long. Looked up from germline, CDR1 is MNHEY and CDR2 is SMNVEV (reference sequence). This CDR3 is CASRLAGISYEQYF. CDR3 coding DNA: TGTGCCAGCAGACTAGCGGGGATCTCCTACGAGCAGTACTTC.

Note on this clone: The junction differs from germline at one of its ends, possibly a read error. V is TRBV7-7 and J is TRBJ2-1; D is possibly TRBD2 (6 bases). This CDR3 contains 15 residues. Germline values: CDR1 SSHAT, CDR2 FNYEAQ (reference sequence). Here the CDR3 DNA reads TGTGCTAGCAGCTCAGGAGCGGGTTTAGGGTATGAGCAGTTCTTC. Amino acids: CASSSGAGLGYEQFF.

J is TRBJ1-1 and V is TRBV9; D is undetermined. Per germline, CDR1 SGDLS and CDR2 YYNGEE. Between the trimmed V and J ends, which lost 3 bases and 5 bases, there was a span of 11 bases. This CDR3 region has 13 residues. CDR3 in DNA: TGTGCCAGCAGCGGACACCGGGCGACTGAAGCTTTCTTT. Translated: CASSGHRATEAFF.

This chain links TRBV30 with TRBJ2-2; D might be TRBD2 (5 bases). Germline lookup yields CDR1 GTSNPN and CDR2 SVGIG (reference sequence). Trimming cost V 1 base and J 4 bases, with 7 bases left between them. The CDR3 covers 13 residues. Here the CDR3 reads CAWSERVTGELFF. The DNA of the CDR3 is TGTGCCTGGAGTGAGAGGGTCACCGGGGAGCTGTTTTTT.

V usage is TRBV29-1 and J usage is TRBJ2-3; TRBD1 matches 7 bases. This CDR3 has 16 amino acids. The germline V gene has CDR1 SQVTM and CDR2 ANQGSEA. The CDR3 nucleotides are TGCAGTATTCAGGGGGACCCGCCGCGTAGCACAGATACGCAGTATTTT. It is translated as CSIQGDPPRSTDTQYF.

The rearrangement joins TRBV21-1 to TRBJ1-5. TRBV21-1 constitutes a pseudogene. The CDR3 totals 9 residues. The CDR3 DNA sequence: TGTGCCAGCAGCAACATAAAGCATTTT. Encoded protein: CASSNIKHF.

This clone was detected once. The rearrangement joins TRBV30 to TRBJ1-2; unclear D gene. The CDR3 consists of 14 residues. Germline loops: CDR1 GTSNPN, CDR2 SVGIG (reference sequence). The V gene lost 3 bases and the J gene lost 6 bases, with 17 bases spanning the gap. CDR3 in amino acids: CAWSTPVRLDGYTF. The CDR3 DNA follows: TGTGCCTGGAGCACACCCGTTAGGCTGGATGGCTACACCTTC.

The V gene is TRBV18, the J gene TRBJ1-1; D is ambiguous. The CDR3 has 15 residues. CDR1 and CDR2 from the germline V gene are KGHSH and LQKENI. The germline V and J ends were trimmed by 0 bases and 5 bases, with 13 bases remaining between them. Here the CDR3 DNA reads TGTGCCAGCTCACCACCGGAGGGCTGGTTTACTGAAGCTTTCTTT. Protein product: CASSPPEGWFTEAFF. The full variable domain, with the rest looked up from reference TRBV18 and TRBJ1-1, is NAGVMQNPRHLVRRRGQEARLRCSPMKGHSHVYWYRQLPEEGLKFMVYLQKENIIDESGMPKERFSAEFPKEGPSILRIQQVVRGDSAAYFCASSPPEGWFTEAFFGQGTRLTVV.

As DNA, the CDR3 is TGTGCCAGCAGTTTCAGTGGCCCCTACGAGCAGTACTTC. Translating it yields CASSFSGPYEQYF. V gene TRBV27 combines with J gene TRBJ2-7; D gene unclear. Trimming took off 3 bases at V and 2 bases at J, with 8 bases between the two ends. The CDR3 runs to 13 residues. The germline V gene encodes CDR1 MNHEY and CDR2 SMNVEV (reference sequence).

Remarks on this clone: The junction departs from germline at one end; a sequencing error may be responsible. The rearrangement joins TRBV2 to TRBJ2-4, with D hard to call. Looked up from germline, CDR1 is SNHLY and CDR2 is FYNNEI. The CDR3 contains 12 residues. DNA for the CDR3: TGTGCCAGCACTGAATCGGCAGGCATTCAGTACTTC. Amino acids: CASTESAGIQYF.

The genes are TRBV5-4 and TRBJ2-3; D is perhaps TRBD1 or TRBD2 (6 bases each). This CDR3 is 15 amino acids long. V was clipped by 4 bases and J by 4 bases, with 16 bases between them. In germline, CDR1 is SGHNT, CDR2 YYREEE (reference sequence). The CDR3 coding sequence is TGTGCCAGCAGCCGCGGTGGGGGGCTGGCAGATACGCAGTATTTT. Encoded protein: CASSRGGGLADTQYF.